This is a list of T cell receptor beta chains from one sample in a study of cytomegalovirus exposure and HLA in healthy donors. TCRdb keeps only in-frame clones here, not all; method: immunoSEQ multiplex PCR. The repertoire consists of around 180,000 clones, with 70% to 85% occurring once and the leading ten covering about 1.4%. What was sequenced was PBMCs. These receptors were collected from a woman under 40 in good health and CMV-seropositive. CDR3s include the opening cysteine and the closing phenylalanine or tryptophan. The D gene is left open where the match is weak. Clone size is shown for a subset of rows, as once, few, many or a class of expanded clone.

j_call,d_call,clone_size,cdr3_length,v_call,cdr3_aa,cdr3_nt
TRBJ2-1,TRBD2,-,16,TRBV19,CASSYLAGGRYNEQFF,TGTGCCAGTAGTTACTTAGCGGGAGGGAGGTACAATGAGCAGTTCTTC
TRBJ2-4,TRBD1,-,20,TRBV30,CAWSPPGQGARTRTKNIQYF,TGTGCCTGGAGTCCGCCGGGACAGGGGGCGCGGACTAGAACCAAAAACATTCAGTACTTC
TRBJ2-1,TRBD2,-,15,TRBV5-1,CASRITSGSGDEQFF,TGCGCCAGCAGGATAACTAGCGGGAGTGGCGATGAGCAGTTCTTC
TRBJ1-1,-,few,16,TRBV25-1,CASSDSYGGRDTEAFF,TGTGCCAGCAGTGATTCGTATGGGGGGAGGGACACTGAAGCTTTCTTT
TRBJ2-7,-,-,14,TRBV28,CASTVGGSSYEQYF,TGTGCCAGCACCGTGGGGGGAAGCTCCTACGAGCAGTACTTC
TRBJ2-2,TRBD2,once,17,TRBV5-4,CASSQGLAGLNTGELFF,TGTGCCAGCAGTCAAGGACTAGCGGGATTGAACACCGGGGAGTTGTTTTTT
TRBJ1-2,-,-,14,TRBV7-2,CASSLDYNNYGYTF,TGTGCCAGCAGCTTAGACTACAACAACTATGGCTACACCTTC
TRBJ2-1,TRBD2,-,14,TRBV27,CASSFAGAFGEQFF,TGTGCCAGCAGTTTTGCGGGAGCCTTTGGGGAGCAGTTCTTC
TRBJ2-7,TRBD1,-,15,TRBV11-3,CASSQGQGRYREQYF,TGTGCCAGCAGCCAAGGACAGGGCCGTTATAGAGAGCAGTACTTC
TRBJ2-3,TRBD2,-,17,TRBV7-8,CASRTSGSGWGTDTQYF,TGTGCCAGTCGGACTAGCGGGAGTGGGTGGGGCACAGATACGCAGTATTTT
TRBJ2-7,-,-,15,TRBV18,CASSPPRGSSYEQYF,TGTGCCAGCTCACCACCAAGGGGGAGCTCCTACGAGCAGTACTTC
TRBJ2-2,-,once,14,TRBV6-6,CASRGANYLGELFF,TGTGCCAGCAGAGGAGCCAACTATTTGGGGGAGCTGTTTTTT
TRBJ2-1,TRBD2,-,17,TRBV5-1,CASSSTILAAEWNEQFF,TGCGCCAGCAGCTCCACCATCCTAGCGGCAGAGTGGAATGAGCAGTTCTTC
TRBJ1-5,-,-,16,TRBV2,CASRADRFFGNQPQHF,TGTGCCAGCAGGGCCGACAGGTTTTTTGGCAATCAGCCCCAGCATTTT
TRBJ1-2,-,-,13,TRBV28,CASQIQGLYGYTF,TGTGCCAGCCAGATACAGGGTCTCTATGGCTACACCTTC
TRBJ1-1,-,-,13,TRBV5-1,CASSAKVGTEAFF,TGCGCCAGCAGCGCTAAAGTCGGGACTGAAGCTTTCTTT
TRBJ2-7,TRBD2,once,18,TRBV5-4,CASSFSVGTSGKAYEQYF,TGTGCCAGCAGCTTCTCCGTGGGTACTAGCGGGAAGGCTTACGAGCAGTACTTC
TRBJ1-5,-,-,15,TRBV2,CASSPTEYSNQPQHF,TGTGCCAGCAGCCCGACAGAATATAGCAATCAGCCCCAGCATTTT
TRBJ2-3,TRBD2,-,15,TRBV27,CASSLLAGGTDTQYF,TGTGCCAGCAGTCTTCTAGCGGGGGGCACAGATACGCAGTATTTT
TRBJ1-1,-,-,14,TRBV15,CATSGTGMKAEAFF,TGTGCCACCAGCGGAACAGGGATGAAAGCTGAAGCTTTCTTT
TRBJ2-7,TRBD1,-,14,TRBV19,CASSTGQGRGEQYF,TGTGCCAGTAGTACAGGACAGGGTCGAGGCGAGCAGTACTTC
TRBJ2-2,TRBD2,few,16,TRBV14,CASSQARGDRTGELFF,TGTGCCAGCAGCCAAGCCCGGGGGGATCGCACCGGGGAGCTGTTTTTT
TRBJ2-3,-,-,11,TRBV6-5,CASSRQQYWYF,TGTGCCAGCAGTCGACAACAGTACTGGTATTTT
TRBJ1-3,-,-,15,TRBV28,CASSPQRYSGNTIYF,TGTGCCAGCAGTCCCCAACGGTACTCTGGAAACACCATATATTTT
TRBJ2-5,TRBD1,-,15,TRBV7-6,CASSLLGTGQETQYF,TGTGCCAGCAGTCTGCTCGGGACAGGGCAAGAGACCCAGTACTTC
TRBJ1-2,TRBD1,few,17,TRBV19,CASSTRIKTGKNYGYTF,TGTGCCAGTAGTACCCGAATTAAGACAGGGAAGAACTATGGCTACACCTTC
TRBJ2-2,TRBD2,-,18,TRBV5-1,CASSRILAGGPSTGELFF,TGCGCCAGCAGCAGGATACTAGCGGGAGGGCCTTCAACCGGGGAGCTGTTTTTT
TRBJ2-4,-,few,14,TRBV28,CASTKGGEKNIQYF,TGTGCCAGCACCAAGGGGGGGGAGAAAAACATTCAGTACTTC
TRBJ1-5,-,-,13,TRBV28,CASIPGRNQPQHF,TGTGCCAGCATCCCAGGGAGGAATCAGCCCCAGCATTTT
TRBJ2-3,-,-,12,TRBV29-1,CSVEGGTDTQYF,TGCAGCGTTGAGGGCGGCACAGATACGCAGTATTTT
TRBJ2-7,-,-,12,TRBV13,CATSTGGGEQYF,TGTGCCACTTCTACGGGGGGCGGCGAGCAGTACTTC
TRBJ2-7,TRBD1,-,17,TRBV12-5,CASGLAGGTGGWYEQYF,TGTGCTAGTGGTTTGGCTGGTGGGACAGGGGGATGGTACGAGCAGTACTTC
TRBJ2-2,TRBD2,-,15,TRBV28,CASRTSGRNTGELFF,TGTGCCAGCAGAACTAGCGGGAGAAACACCGGGGAGCTGTTTTTT
TRBJ2-7,-,few,12,TRBV11-1,CASSSFSYEQYF,TGTGCCAGCAGTTCTTTCTCCTACGAGCAGTACTTC
TRBJ2-7,TRBD2,-,19,TRBV4-1,CASSRASGRNLAGVFEQYF,TGCGCCAGCAGCCGAGCAAGCGGACGTAATCTAGCGGGAGTATTCGAGCAGTACTTC
TRBJ1-1,-,-,15,TRBV28,CASGLNPGVGSEAFF,TGTGCCAGCGGCCTAAACCCGGGGGTGGGATCTGAAGCTTTCTTT
TRBJ2-1,TRBD2,-,15,TRBV29-1,CSVYSGTSGWNEQFF,TGCAGCGTTTATTCCGGGACTAGCGGTTGGAATGAGCAGTTCTTC
TRBJ1-1,-,-,11,TRBV19,CASNMNTEAFF,TGTGCCAGTAATATGAACACTGAAGCTTTCTTT
TRBJ2-7,TRBD1,few,14,TRBV27,CASSLQRQGYEQYF,TGTGCCAGCAGTTTACAGAGACAGGGCTACGAGCAGTACTTC
TRBJ2-4,-,-,14,TRBV29-1,CSVEGRVGKNIQYF,TGCAGCGTTGAAGGGCGGGTGGGCAAAAACATTCAGTACTTC
TRBJ2-2,TRBD2,-,13,TRBV4-1,CASRLAGTGELFF,TGCGCCAGCAGACTAGCGGGAACCGGGGAGCTGTTTTTT
TRBJ2-5,-,-,12,TRBV30,CAWSLARETQYF,TGTGCCTGGAGTCTAGCAAGAGAGACCCAGTACTTC
TRBJ2-1,-,-,14,TRBV28,CASSFSGPYNEQFF,TGTGCCAGCAGTTTTTCCGGTCCCTACAATGAGCAGTTCTTC
TRBJ2-7,TRBD2,-,15,TRBV6-5,CASRGTSVGSYEQYF,TGTGCCAGCAGGGGCACTAGCGTGGGTTCCTACGAGCAGTACTTC
TRBJ1-1,TRBD1,-,15,TRBV5-6,CASSLPVQGATEAFF,TGTGCCAGCAGCTTACCCGTTCAGGGGGCTACTGAAGCTTTCTTT
TRBJ1-2,TRBD1,-,14,TRBV18,CASSTGTEPRGYTF,TGTGCCAGCTCAACCGGGACAGAGCCCCGAGGCTACACCTTC
TRBJ2-5,TRBD1,-,14,TRBV5-1,CASSAGQGVETQYF,TGCGCCAGCAGCGCGGGACAGGGGGTAGAGACCCAGTACTTC
TRBJ2-7,TRBD2,-,13,TRBV6-4,CASSLTGGPEQYF,TGTGCCAGCAGTTTGACGGGAGGGCCCGAGCAGTACTTC
TRBJ1-1,-,-,13,TRBV10-3,CAINRDRSAEAFF,TGTGCCATCAATCGGGATCGATCGGCTGAAGCTTTCTTT